Shown below are 20 T cell receptor beta chains from a single sample sequenced in a study of T cell clonality in common variable immunodeficiency. The table came from immunoSEQ multiplex PCR; TCRdb's copy has only in-frame clones and leaves some out. Recorded here are more than 55,000 clones, none singletons. The sequenced sample consisted of peripheral blood mononuclear cells. The source of these receptors is a person between 18 and 75 years old in good health.

This clone was recorded many times. Germline and junction disagree at one end, which may indicate a read error. The read stops 3 residues short of the end of the CDR3; the missing end is completed from the germline J gene. The V and J genes are TRBV2 and TRBJ2-7, with unresolved D. This CDR3 spans 12 amino acids. The germline V gene has CDR1 SNHLY and CDR2 FYNNEI. Partial CDR3 DNA: TGTGCCAGCAGTCAAGCTAGTTACGAG. Protein sequence: CASSQASYE. The whole CDR3 is CASSQASYEQYF.

This clone occurred many times. The read terminates 3 residues ahead of where the CDR3 ends, so the germline J gene completes it. V is TRBV5-1 and J is TRBJ1-1; D call uncertain. This CDR3 is built from 14 residues. Germline assignment: CDR1 SGHRS and CDR2 YFSETQ. V gave up 7 bases and J gave up 0 bases, with 13 bases separating them. CDR3 DNA, as far as it was read: TGCGCCAGCGGCGGGGAGAGGATGAACACTGAA. Translation gives CASGGERMNTE. The CDR3, in full, reads CASGGERMNTEAFF. The full variable domain, its missing parts supplied by reference TRBV5-1 and TRBJ1-1, is KAGVTQTPRYLIKTRGQQVTLSCSPISGHRSVSWYQQTPGQGLQFLFEYFSETQRNKGNFPGRFSGRQFSNSRSEMNVSTLELGDSALYLCASGGERMNTEAFFGQGTRLTVV.

This clone was seen repeatedly, ten times or more. The read finishes 3 residues shy of the CDR3 end, and the germline J gene is used to complete it. This rearrangement joins TRBV7-7 to TRBJ2-3; maybe TRBD2 (5 bases). Per germline, CDR1 SSHAT and CDR2 FNYEAQ (reference sequence). V was trimmed by 5 bases and J by 3 bases, leaving 21 bases between them. This CDR3 has 17 amino acids. The covered CDR3 bases are TGTGCCAGCAGCCCAAATTTCGGACTGGAGTGGACAGATACG. It encodes CASSPNFGLEWTDT. The entire CDR3 is CASSPNFGLEWTDTQYF. Looking up the rest from reference TRBV7-7 and TRBJ2-3 gives the full variable domain: GAGVSQSPRYKVTKRGQDVTLRCDPISSHATLYWYQQALGQGPEFLTYFNYEAQPDKSGLPSDRFSAERPEGSISTLTIQRTEQRDSAMYRCASSPNFGLEWTDTQYFGPGTRLTVL.

The table lists this clone with many counts. From the germline J gene comes the end of the CDR3, since the read stops 3 residues before it. The chain links TRBV29-1 to TRBJ2-3; a possible D gene is TRBD2 (5 bases). There are 18 residues in the CDR3. The ends were cut back, 1 base at V and 3 bases at J, with 23 bases in the middle. Germline lookup yields CDR1 SQVTM and CDR2 ANQGSEA. The DNA read from the CDR3 is TGCAGCGTTGAAGTCTACCTATCATCGGGGAGTGGAACAGATACG. It translates to CSVEVYLSSGSGTDT. The full CDR3 protein reads CSVEVYLSSGSGTDTQYF.

This clone was detected many times. The CDR3 reads CASIPGGENGYTF. Partial CDR3 DNA: TGTGCCAGCATTCCCGGAGGGGAAAATGGC. This chain uses TRBV2 with TRBJ1-2; D is possibly TRBD1 (5 bases). The read halts 3 residues ahead of the CDR3 end, with the missing end drawn from the germline J gene. From germline, CDR1 is SNHLY and CDR2 FYNNEI. This CDR3 spans 13 amino acids. Trimming removed 7 bases from V and 6 bases from J, with 15 bases in between.

This clone was counted many times. The sequenced fragment ends 3 residues before the CDR3 boundary, so the rest is inferred from the germline J gene. This sequence joins TRBV10-3 and TRBJ2-3; TRBD2 agrees at 9 bases. CDR3 size: 15 residues. Germline V gene sequence: CDR1 ENHRY, CDR2 SYGVKD. Trimming took 6 bases from V and 0 from J; bases not matched to a gene: 4. The CDR3 protein is CAIRITSGSTDTQYF. The part of the CDR3 DNA that was read is TGTGCCATCAGAATTACTAGCGGGAGCACAGATACG.

This clone was recorded at least ten times. The CDR3 end falls 3 residues outside the read, so it is completed with the germline J gene. The chain joins TRBV10-3 to TRBJ2-3, with 10 bases that match TRBD1. This CDR3 comprises 14 residues. Germline assignment: CDR1 ENHRY and CDR2 SYGVKD. Trimming took 9 bases from V and 0 from J; bases not matched to a gene: 3. The CDR3: CAMGQGFSTDTQYF. The covered CDR3 bases are TGTGCCATGGGACAGGGGTTTAGCACAGATACG.

The sample holds many counts of this clone. The read ends 3 residues early relative to the CDR3; the germline J gene fills the gap. The chain has TRBV13 and TRBJ1-2; possibly TRBD1 for D (6 bases). The length of the CDR3 is 16 residues. Germline-derived CDR1 and CDR2 are PRHDT and FYEKMQ (reference sequence). Deletions cut 5 bases from V and 3 bases from J, with 19 bases between. Partial CDR3 DNA: TGTGCCAGCAGCCGCTTCGGGGGGCGGGAGCACTATGGC. Translated, it gives CASSRFGGREHYG. The entire CDR3 reads CASSRFGGREHYGYTF. Looking up the rest from reference TRBV13 and TRBJ1-2 gives the full variable domain: AAGVIQSPRHLIKEKRETATLKCYPIPRHDTVYWYQQGPGQDPQFLISFYEKMQSDKGSIPDRFSAQQFSDYHSELNMSSLELGDSALYFCASSRFGGREHYGYTFGSGTRLTVV.

This clone was seen ten or more times. Read coverage stops 3 residues before the CDR3 terminus; the germline J gene supplies the remainder. The chain employs TRBV2 and TRBJ1-1; D gene ambiguous. This CDR3 is 12 amino acids long. The germline V gene encodes CDR1 SNHLY and CDR2 FYNNEI. The V end lost 6 bases, the J end lost 6 bases, and 11 bases lay between the germline ends. Here the CDR3 reads CASRVQIAEAFF. The CDR3 DNA, read in part, is TGTGCCAGCAGGGTACAGATCGCTGAA.

This clone was detected many times. The read terminates 3 residues ahead of where the CDR3 ends, so the germline J gene completes it. V usage is TRBV29-1 and J usage is TRBJ1-3, with unresolved D. V was clipped by 2 bases and J by 3 bases, with 8 bases between them. Germline V gene data show CDR1 as SQVTM and CDR2 as ANQGSEA. The CDR3 is 13 amino acids. This CDR3 reads CSVESAVGNTIYF. The sequenced part of the CDR3 DNA is TGCAGCGTTGAATCTGCAGTTGGAAACACC.

This clone occurred many times. The CDR3 goes on 3 residues after the read ends, and that part is filled in from the germline J gene. This rearrangement joins TRBV5-6 to TRBJ1-5, with 9 bases matching TRBD1. V dropped 5 bases and J dropped 6; count of bases not matched to a gene: 9. CDR3 length equals 15 residues. Germline lookup yields CDR1 SGHDT and CDR2 YYEEEE. CDR3 region: CASSGGQGGSQPQHF. Incomplete CDR3 DNA: TGTGCCAGCAGTGGGGGACAGGGTGGCAGTCAGCCC.

This clone was seen ten or more times. The missing CDR3 end, 3 residues past where the read stops, is filled in from the germline J gene. This chain joins TRBV7-8 and TRBJ2-2; the D gene is possibly TRBD2 (6 bases). V lost 2 bases to trimming and J lost 5 bases, with 12 bases between them. CDR1 SGHVS and CDR2 FQNEAQ come from the germline V gene. CDR3 size: 15 residues. The CDR3 reads CASSLKTSFTGELFF. CDR3 DNA, as far as it was read: TGTGCCAGCAGCTTAAAGACTAGTTTTACCGGGGAG.

This clone showed up many times. The sequenced fragment ends 3 residues before the CDR3 boundary, so the rest is inferred from the germline J gene. This chain connects TRBV6-1 to TRBJ2-5, with D possibly being TRBD1 or TRBD2 (6 bases each). Germline CDR1 is MNHNS and CDR2 is SASEGT. CDR3 length equals 15 residues. Trimming removed 4 bases at V and 7 bases at J, with 19 bases between. The CDR3: CASSGGGQRGGTQYF. CDR3 DNA, as far as it was read: TGTGCCAGCAGTGGGGGAGGTCAGCGAGGGGGGACC.

At least ten counts were recorded for this clone. The CDR3 is cut off 3 residues early in the read; its end comes from the germline J gene. V usage is TRBV20-1 and J usage is TRBJ2-3; possibly TRBD1 for D (7 bases). CDR1 is DFQATT and CDR2 is SNEGSKA in the germline V gene (reference sequence). V was clipped by 6 bases and J by 0 bases, with 13 bases between them. The CDR3 is made up of 14 amino acids. This chain's CDR3 is CSAIRGASTDTQYF. CDR3 DNA, as far as it was read: TGCAGTGCCATCAGGGGGGCTAGCACAGATACG.

In its sample, this clone was seen many times. Read sequence stops 3 residues before the CDR3 end, and the germline J gene provides the missing end. V and J are TRBV28 and TRBJ2-1; 7 bases map to TRBD2. Germline V gene data show CDR1 as MDHEN and CDR2 as SYDVKM. V shed 8 bases, J shed 9 bases, and the junction held 1 base outside the gene matches. This CDR3 contains 10 residues. The CDR3 here is CASERGEQFF. The CDR3 bases that were read are TGTGCCAGCGAGCGGGGTGAG.

This clone was counted at least ten times. The CDR3 end is not reached by the read, which stops 3 residues before it; the germline J gene fills it in. The chain links TRBV4-1 to TRBJ2-5; 10 bases fit TRBD2. The CDR3 covers 18 residues. The germline gives CDR1 MGHRA, CDR2 YSYEKL. Trimming at V came to 4 bases and at J to 5 bases, leaving 16 bases not matched to a gene. The CDR3 DNA, read in part, is TGCGCCAGCAGCCCACGCGACGGGAAGCGGGGGGGCCTTGAGACC. This sequence encodes CASSPRDGKRGGLET. From start to end, the CDR3 is CASSPRDGKRGGLETQYF.

This clone was seen at least ten times. The read stops 3 residues short of the end of the CDR3; the missing end is completed from the germline J gene. The chain is built from TRBV19 and TRBJ1-3; weak D call: TRBD1 (5 bases). The CDR3 is 13 amino acids. In germline, CDR1 is LNHDA, CDR2 SQIVND (reference sequence). Between the trimmed V and J ends, which lost 8 bases and 2 bases, there was a span of 10 bases. The CDR3 sequence: CASAPGAGNTIYF. The covered CDR3 bases are TGTGCCAGTGCCCCGGGGGCTGGAAACACC.

This clone was seen repeatedly, ten times or more. The CDR3 bases that were read are TGTGCCACCAGCAGAGACAGGGGGACTGGGGAGACC. This gives the protein CATSRDRGTGET. The full-length CDR3 reads as CATSRDRGTGETQYF. The V call is TRBV15, the J call TRBJ2-5; perhaps TRBD1 as D (7 bases). The read comes to an end 3 residues before the CDR3 does, leaving the germline J gene to fill in the end. V was pared by 0 bases and J by 5 bases, with 13 bases between. Looked up from germline, CDR1 is LNHNV and CDR2 is YYDKDF (reference sequence). The CDR3 is 15 residues long.

This clone was counted ten times or more. The sequenced fragment ends 3 residues before the CDR3 boundary, so the rest is inferred from the germline J gene. The chain uses TRBV29-1 and TRBJ1-2; D is unresolved. The CDR3 totals 11 residues. The V end was cut by 3 bases, the J end by 5 bases, with 7 bases between. Per germline, CDR1 SQVTM and CDR2 ANQGSEA. The chain's CDR3 is CSVESGYGYTF. CDR3 DNA (partial): TGCAGCGTTGAGAGCGGGTATGGC.

A few counts support this clone. One junction end does not reproduce the germline sequence, and a read error may be involved. The CDR3 end is not reached by the read, which stops 3 residues before it; the germline J gene fills it in. The rearrangement uses TRBV20-1 and TRBJ1-1; TRBD1 matches 7 bases. This CDR3 is built from 15 residues. CDR1 is DFQATT and CDR2 is SNEGSKA in the germline V gene (reference sequence). The CDR3 DNA, read in part, is TGCACTGCTAGAGAAAGGGGGCTTCGGTACACTGAA. Amino acid sequence: CTARERGLRYTE. The CDR3 in its entirety is CTARERGLRYTEAFF.